Listed here is a single T cell receptor beta chain. Trimming at V came to 8 bases and at J to 0 bases, leaving 11 bases not matched to a gene. Germline V gives CDR1 MNHEY, CDR2 SMNVEV (reference sequence). The CDR3 consists of 18 residues. This sample stems from a study of T cell changes during pregnancy in multiple sclerosis. The assay was immunoSEQ multiplex PCR, and TCRdb's table has in-frame clones only and misses some. The sample lists roughly 51,000 clones, approximately 94% occurring once. This receptor was obtained from a female donor with multiple sclerosis, enrolled in a pregnancy study. V gene TRBV27 combines with J gene TRBJ2-2; 11 bases agree with TRBD2. This specimen was CD8+ T cells from peripheral blood mononuclear cells, taken before pregnancy. CDR3 DNA: TGTGCCAGCGGATCCGGACTAGCGGGTATCGCGAACACCGGGGAGCTGTTTTTT. This encodes CASGSGLAGIANTGELFF.